This TCR beta chain was obtained from a study of somatic mutations in cytotoxic T cells in rheumatoid arthritis. Study-level background: At nearly 100% purity, some V beta antibody-stained T-cell populations were flow-sorted, and these included V beta1+ cells that were sequenced for TCRB. Study-wide points: Relative to age-matched healthy controls, rheumatoid arthritis patients did not differ significantly in CD8+ T-cell clonality.

This clone was found a few times. Its antigen is undetermined. Sequencing used immunoSEQ multiplex PCR; TCRdb keeps in-frame clones, though not all of them. This sample has 15,000 or so clones, with about four fifths found just once. The germline V gene has CDR1 SGHRS and CDR2 YFSETQ. The CDR3 consists of 14 residues. Trimming at V came to 4 bases and at J to 6 bases, leaving 5 bases not matched to a gene. Positive magnetic bead selection isolated CD4+ and CD8+ cells, and flow cytometry checked purity. Material for sequencing was CD8+ T cells sorted from blood. The chain couples TRBV5-1 to TRBJ2-7; 12 positions match TRBD1. The receptor was derived from a woman in her forties or fifties with rheumatoid arthritis. The CDR3 loop is CASSVAGQGAEQYF. CDR3 bases: TGCGCCAGCAGCGTAGCGGGACAGGGGGCCGAGCAGTACTTC.